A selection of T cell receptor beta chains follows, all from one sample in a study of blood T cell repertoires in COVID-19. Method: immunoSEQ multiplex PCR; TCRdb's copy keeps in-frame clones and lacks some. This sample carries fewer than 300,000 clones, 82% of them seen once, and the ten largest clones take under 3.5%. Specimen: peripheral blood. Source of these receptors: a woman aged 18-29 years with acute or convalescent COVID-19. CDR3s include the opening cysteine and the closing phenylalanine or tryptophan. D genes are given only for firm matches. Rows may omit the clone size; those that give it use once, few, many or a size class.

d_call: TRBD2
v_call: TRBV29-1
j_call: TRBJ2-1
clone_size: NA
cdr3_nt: TGCAGCGTCCGGACTAGCGATCCTCTTGACTCCTACAATGAGCAGTTCTTC
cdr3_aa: CSVRTSDPLDSYNEQFF

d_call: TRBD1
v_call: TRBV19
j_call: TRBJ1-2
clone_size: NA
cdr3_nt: TGTGCCAGTAGTAAACAGGGGAACTATGGCTACACCTTC
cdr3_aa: CASSKQGNYGYTF

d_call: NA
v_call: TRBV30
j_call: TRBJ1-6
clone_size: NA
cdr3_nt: TGTGCCTGGAGAAACTATGGACAGATTAATTCACCCCTCCACTTT
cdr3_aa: CAWRNYGQINSPLHF

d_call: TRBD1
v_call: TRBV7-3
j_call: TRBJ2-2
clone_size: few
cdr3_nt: TGTGCCAGCCGATTAGAGGGACAGGGGCCTGGGAGGGAGCTGTTTTTT
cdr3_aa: CASRLEGQGPGRELFF

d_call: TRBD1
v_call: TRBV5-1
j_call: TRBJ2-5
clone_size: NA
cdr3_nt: TGCGCCAGCAGCGTGGGACAGGGGACGGAGACCCAGTACTTC
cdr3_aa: CASSVGQGTETQYF

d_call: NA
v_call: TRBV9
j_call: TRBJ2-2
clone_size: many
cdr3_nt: TGTGCCAGCAGCGTAGATGGTTGGGGCGCCGGGGAGCTGTTTTTT
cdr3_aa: CASSVDGWGAGELFF

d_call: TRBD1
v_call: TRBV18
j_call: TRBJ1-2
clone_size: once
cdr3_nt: TGTGCCAGCTCGCAACAGGGGGCCGAGGGCTACACCTTC
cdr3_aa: CASSQQGAEGYTF

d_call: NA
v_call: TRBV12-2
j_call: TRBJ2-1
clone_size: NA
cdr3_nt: TGTGCAAGTCGCTTAGGGGGACTAGCGGGACGATGGGCCGTGGTCTCCTACAATGAGCAGTTCTTC
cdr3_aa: CASRLGGLAGRWAVVSYNEQFF

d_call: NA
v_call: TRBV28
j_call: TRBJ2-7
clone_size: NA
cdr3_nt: TGTGCCAGCAGTTTAGGGTCCCCGAGGGAGCAGTACTTC
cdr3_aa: CASSLGSPREQYF

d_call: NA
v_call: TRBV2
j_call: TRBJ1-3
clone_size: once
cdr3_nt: TGTGCCAGCACCCAGGTCGCCTCCTCTGGAAACACCATATATTTT
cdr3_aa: CASTQVASSGNTIYF

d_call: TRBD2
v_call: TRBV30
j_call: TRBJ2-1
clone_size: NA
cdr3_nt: TGTGCCTGGAGTACCAGGACTAGCGGGAGGGCCAGGGATGAGCAGTTCTTC
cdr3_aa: CAWSTRTSGRARDEQFF

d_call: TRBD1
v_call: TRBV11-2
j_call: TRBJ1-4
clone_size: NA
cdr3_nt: TGTGCCAGCAGCTCGGGACAGCGTAATGAAAAACTGTTTTTT
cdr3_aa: CASSSGQRNEKLFF

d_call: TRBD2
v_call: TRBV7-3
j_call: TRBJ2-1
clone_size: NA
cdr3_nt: TGTGCCAGCAGCTACCTGGCTAGCGGGATAAATGAGCAGTTCTTC
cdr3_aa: CASSYLASGINEQFF

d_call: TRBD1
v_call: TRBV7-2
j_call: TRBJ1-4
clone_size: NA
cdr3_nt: TGTGCCAGCAGCGCGGGACAGGGGCGGAAACTGTTTTTT
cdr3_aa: CASSAGQGRKLFF

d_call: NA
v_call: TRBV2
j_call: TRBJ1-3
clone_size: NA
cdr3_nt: TGTGCCAGACGACAGAGCTCTGGAAACACCATATATTTT
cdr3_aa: CARRQSSGNTIYF

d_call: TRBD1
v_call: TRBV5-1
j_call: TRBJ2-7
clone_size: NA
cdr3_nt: TGCGCCAGCAGCGCCGGGACAGGGGGCTACGAGCAGTACTTC
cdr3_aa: CASSAGTGGYEQYF

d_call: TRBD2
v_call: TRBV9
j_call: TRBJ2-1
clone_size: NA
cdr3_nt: TGTGCCAGCAGCCCCCGAACGTTAGCGGGGCCCTACAATGAGCAGTTCTTC
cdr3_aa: CASSPRTLAGPYNEQFF

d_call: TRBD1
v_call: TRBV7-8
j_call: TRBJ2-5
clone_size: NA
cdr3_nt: TGTGCCAGCAGCCAATGGGGACAGGAAGAGACCCAGTACTTC
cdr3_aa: CASSQWGQEETQYF

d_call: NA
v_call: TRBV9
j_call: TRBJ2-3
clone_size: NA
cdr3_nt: TGTGCCAGCAGCGTTAGTAGCAGAAGCACAGATACGCAGTATTTT
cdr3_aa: CASSVSSRSTDTQYF

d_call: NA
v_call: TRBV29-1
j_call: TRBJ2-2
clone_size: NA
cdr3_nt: TGCAGCGTTGGACAACCGAACACCGGGGAGCTGTTTTTT
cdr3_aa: CSVGQPNTGELFF

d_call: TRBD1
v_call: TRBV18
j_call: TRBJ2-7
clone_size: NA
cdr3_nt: TGTGCCAGCTCACCACGGGGACAGCAAGCTTACGAGCAGTACTTC
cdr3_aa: CASSPRGQQAYEQYF

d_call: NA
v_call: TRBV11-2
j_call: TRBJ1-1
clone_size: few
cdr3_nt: TGTGCCAGCAGCTTCCCCGGGGTGGACACTGAAGCTTTCTTT
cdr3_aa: CASSFPGVDTEAFF

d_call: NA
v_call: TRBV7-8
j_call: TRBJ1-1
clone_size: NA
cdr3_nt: TGTGCCAGCAGCTTAGGGGAGGGACCGAACACTGAAGCTTTCTTT
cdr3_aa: CASSLGEGPNTEAFF

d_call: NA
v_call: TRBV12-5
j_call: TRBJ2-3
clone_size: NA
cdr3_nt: TGTGCTAGTGGTCCTGACAGCTCTAGCACAGATACGCAGTATTTT
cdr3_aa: CASGPDSSSTDTQYF

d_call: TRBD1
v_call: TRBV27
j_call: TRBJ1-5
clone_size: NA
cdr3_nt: TGTGCCAGTTGGGACAGGAAATATAGCAATCAGCCCCAGCATTTT
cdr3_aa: CASWDRKYSNQPQHF

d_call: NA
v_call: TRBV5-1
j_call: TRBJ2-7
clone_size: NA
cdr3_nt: TGCGCCAGCAGCGCAGCCGGCGGGATCTCCTACGAGCAGTACTTC
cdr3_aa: CASSAAGGISYEQYF

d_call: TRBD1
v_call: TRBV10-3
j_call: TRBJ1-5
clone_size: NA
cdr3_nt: TGTGCCATCAGGGGGACAGATGATAGCAATCAGCCCCAGCATTTT
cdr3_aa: CAIRGTDDSNQPQHF

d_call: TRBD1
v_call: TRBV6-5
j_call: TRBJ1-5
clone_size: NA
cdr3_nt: TGTGCCAGCAGTTACGACCAGGGGGGCAATCAGCCCCAGCATTTT
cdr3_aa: CASSYDQGGNQPQHF

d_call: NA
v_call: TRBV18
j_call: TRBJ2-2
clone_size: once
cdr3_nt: TGTGCCAGCTCACCAGTCCTCTCGGGCACCGGGGAGCTGTTTTTT
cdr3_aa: CASSPVLSGTGELFF

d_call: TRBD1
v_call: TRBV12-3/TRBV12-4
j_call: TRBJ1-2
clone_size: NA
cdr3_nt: TGTGCCAGCAGTTTAAACAGGGGGCATGGCTACACCTTC
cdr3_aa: CASSLNRGHGYTF

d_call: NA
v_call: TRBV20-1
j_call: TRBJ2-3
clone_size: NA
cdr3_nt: TGCAGTGCTAGTTGGCGCGAGGAGGGAGATACGCAGTATTTT
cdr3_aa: CSASWREEGDTQYF

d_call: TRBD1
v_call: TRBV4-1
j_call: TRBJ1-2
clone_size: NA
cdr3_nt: TGCGCCAGCAGCCAAGATGGGGGACAGGGGTATGGCTACACCTTC
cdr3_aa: CASSQDGGQGYGYTF

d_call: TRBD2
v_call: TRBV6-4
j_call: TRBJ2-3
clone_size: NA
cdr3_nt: TGTGCCAGCAGTCTAGCGGGAGGCACAGATACGCAGTATTTT
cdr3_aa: CASSLAGGTDTQYF

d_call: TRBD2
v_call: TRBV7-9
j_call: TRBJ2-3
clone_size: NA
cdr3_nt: TGTGCCAGTAAGGGTCTAGCGGGAGTCACAGATACGCAGTATTTT
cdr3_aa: CASKGLAGVTDTQYF

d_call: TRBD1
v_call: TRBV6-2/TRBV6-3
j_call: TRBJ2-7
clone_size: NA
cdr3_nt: TGTGCCAGCAGTTACGGGACAGGTCGGGAGCAGTACTTC
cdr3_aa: CASSYGTGREQYF

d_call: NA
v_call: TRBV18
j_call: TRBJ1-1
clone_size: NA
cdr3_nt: TGTGCCAGCTCACCCCGGCGGGGGTTTACTGAAGCTTTCTTT
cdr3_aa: CASSPRRGFTEAFF

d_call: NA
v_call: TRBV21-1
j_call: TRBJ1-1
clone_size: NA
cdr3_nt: TGTGCCAGCAGCAAAGCGAGAAGAAACACTGAAGCTTTCTTT
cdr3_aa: CASSKARRNTEAFF

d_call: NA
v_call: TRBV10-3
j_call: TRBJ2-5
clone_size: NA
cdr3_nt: TGTGCCATCAGGGGCAGGGAAGAGACCCAGTACTTC
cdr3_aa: CAIRGREETQYF

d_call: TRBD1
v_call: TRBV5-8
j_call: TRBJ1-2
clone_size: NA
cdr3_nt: TGTGCCAGCAGCTTGGGGACAGGGACGGTAACCTTC
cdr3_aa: CASSLGTGTVTF

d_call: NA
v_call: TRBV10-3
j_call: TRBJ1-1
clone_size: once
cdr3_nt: TGTGCCATCAGCACTTGGACTGGGAACACTGAAGCTTTCTTT
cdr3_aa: CAISTWTGNTEAFF

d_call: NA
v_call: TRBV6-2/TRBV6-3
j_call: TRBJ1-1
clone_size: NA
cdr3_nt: TGTGCCAGCAGTGGGGGGAGTGGTACTGAAGCTTTCTTT
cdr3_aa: CASSGGSGTEAFF

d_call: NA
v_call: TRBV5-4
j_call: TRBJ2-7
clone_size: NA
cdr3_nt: TGTGCCAGCAGCCTGGTTGAGGACTGGAGCTCCTACGAGCAGTACTTC
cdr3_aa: CASSLVEDWSSYEQYF

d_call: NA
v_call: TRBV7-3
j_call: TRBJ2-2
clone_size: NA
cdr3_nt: TGTGCCAGCAGCGACCCGGGCGGGGAGCTGTTTTTT
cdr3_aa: CASSDPGGELFF

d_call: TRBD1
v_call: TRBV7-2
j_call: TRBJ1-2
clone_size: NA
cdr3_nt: TGTGCCAGCAGCCCTGACAGGGACTATGGCTACACCTTC
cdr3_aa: CASSPDRDYGYTF

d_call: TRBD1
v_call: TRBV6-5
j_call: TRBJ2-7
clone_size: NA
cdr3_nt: TGTGCCAGCAGTTACGGGGCAGGGGGTTCCTACGAGCAGTACTTC
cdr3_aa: CASSYGAGGSYEQYF

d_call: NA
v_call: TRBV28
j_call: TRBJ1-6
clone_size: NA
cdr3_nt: TGTGCCAGCAGTTTGGGCGGGAATAATTCACCCCTCCACTTT
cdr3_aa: CASSLGGNNSPLHF

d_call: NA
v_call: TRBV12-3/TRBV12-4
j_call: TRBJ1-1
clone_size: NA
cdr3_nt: TGTGCCAGCAGTAACACAGGCGGCACTGAAGCTTTCTTT
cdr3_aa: CASSNTGGTEAFF

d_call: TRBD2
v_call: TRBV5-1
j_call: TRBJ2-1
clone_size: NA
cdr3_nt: TGCGCCAGCAGCTTTTCCCCCATCTCGACTAGCGGGACGGGCAATGAGCAGTTCTTC
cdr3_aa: CASSFSPISTSGTGNEQFF

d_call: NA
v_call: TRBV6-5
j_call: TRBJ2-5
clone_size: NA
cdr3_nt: TGTGCCAGCGGCAACCTGGAGACCCAGTACTTC
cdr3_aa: CASGNLETQYF

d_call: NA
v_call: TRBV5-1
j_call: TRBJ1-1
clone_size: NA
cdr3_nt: TGCGCCAGCAGCGAGTCGTACACTGAAGCTTTCTTT
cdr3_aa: CASSESYTEAFF

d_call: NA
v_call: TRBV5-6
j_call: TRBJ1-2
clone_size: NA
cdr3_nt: TGTGCCAGCAGCTTGCGTGGGGACTTACTAGAAGGCTACACCTTC
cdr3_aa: CASSLRGDLLEGYTF

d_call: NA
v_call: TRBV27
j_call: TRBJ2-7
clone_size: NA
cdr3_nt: TGTGCCAGCAGTTTTGGGCCCGCCTACGAGCAGTACTTC
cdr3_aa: CASSFGPAYEQYF